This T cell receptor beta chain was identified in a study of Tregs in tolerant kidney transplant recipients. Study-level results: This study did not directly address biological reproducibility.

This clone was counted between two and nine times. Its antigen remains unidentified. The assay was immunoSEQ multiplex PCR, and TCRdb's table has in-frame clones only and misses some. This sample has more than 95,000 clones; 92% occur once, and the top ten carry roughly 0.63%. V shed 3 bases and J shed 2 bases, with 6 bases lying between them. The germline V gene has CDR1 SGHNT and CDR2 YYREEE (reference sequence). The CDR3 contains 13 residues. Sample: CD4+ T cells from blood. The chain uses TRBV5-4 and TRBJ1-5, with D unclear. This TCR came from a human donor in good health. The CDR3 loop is CASSSGGNQPQHF. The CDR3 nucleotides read TGTGCCAGCAGCTCCGGGGGCAATCAGCCCCAGCATTTT. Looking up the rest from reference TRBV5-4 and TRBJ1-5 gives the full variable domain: ETGVTQSPTHLIKTRGQQVTLRCSSQSGHNTVSWYQQALGQGPQFIFQYYREEENGRGNFPPRFSGLQFPNYSSELNVNALELDDSALYLCASSSGGNQPQHFGDGTRLSIL.